A selection of T cell receptor beta chains follows, all from one sample in a study of blood T cells in healthy people across ages. TCRdb re-analysed the 5' RACE reads in MiXCR, keeping a single row per CDR3 protein. The sample contains roughly 700,000 distinct CDR3 sequences, over 45% of which appear only once. Sequencing was performed on blood. These receptors were taken from a woman aged 60-75 years in good health. Each CDR3 is given with its conserved first and last residue. Each record gives: clone size, D gene, J gene, V gene, CDR3 protein, CDR3 DNA. The D gene is left open where the match is weak. Part of the rows lack a size; the others show once, few, many or a class for expanded clones.

clone_size: many
d_call: .
j_call: TRBJ1-4
v_call: TRBV6-6
cdr3_aa: CASTWGEKLFF
cdr3_nt: TGTGCCAGCACGTGGGGGGAAAAACTGTTTTTT

clone_size: .
d_call: .
j_call: TRBJ2-3
v_call: TRBV12-3/TRBV12-4
cdr3_aa: CANSSAEWDTQYF
cdr3_nt: TGTGCCAACAGCTCTGCGGAGTGGGATACGCAGTATTTT

clone_size: .
d_call: TRBD1
j_call: TRBJ2-5
v_call: TRBV6-5
cdr3_aa: CASSSDGTGKETQYF
cdr3_nt: TGTGCCAGCAGTTCAGATGGGACAGGCAAAGAGACCCAGTACTTC

clone_size: .
d_call: .
j_call: TRBJ2-7
v_call: TRBV7-2
cdr3_aa: CASSRKTGSYAYEQYF
cdr3_nt: TGTGCCAGCAGCCGGAAAACAGGGAGTTACGCCTACGAGCAGTACTTC

clone_size: .
d_call: .
j_call: TRBJ2-4
v_call: TRBV5-1
cdr3_aa: CASSFTGSDIQYF
cdr3_nt: TGCGCCAGCAGCTTCACAGGGAGTGACATTCAGTACTTC

clone_size: .
d_call: .
j_call: TRBJ2-3
v_call: TRBV7-6
cdr3_aa: CVSSFSREGQADTQYF
cdr3_nt: TGTGTCAGCAGCTTCTCCAGGGAAGGGCAGGCAGATACGCAGTATTTT

clone_size: .
d_call: .
j_call: TRBJ2-7
v_call: TRBV28
cdr3_aa: CASSLAAGFDEQYF
cdr3_nt: TGTGCCAGCAGTTTGGCGGCCGGGTTCGACGAGCAGTACTTC

clone_size: .
d_call: TRBD1
j_call: TRBJ1-1
v_call: TRBV20-1
cdr3_aa: CSAPRTGLDYYTEAFF
cdr3_nt: TGCAGTGCTCCCAGGACAGGGTTGGACTATTACACTGAAGCTTTCTTT

clone_size: few
d_call: TRBD2
j_call: TRBJ2-1
v_call: TRBV2
cdr3_aa: CASRVLSGRAYNEQFF
cdr3_nt: TGTGCCAGCAGGGTTCTCAGCGGGAGGGCCTACAATGAGCAGTTCTTC

clone_size: .
d_call: .
j_call: TRBJ2-3
v_call: TRBV29-1
cdr3_aa: CSVGQGASTDTQYF
cdr3_nt: TGCAGCGTTGGTCAAGGGGCGAGCACAGATACGCAGTATTTT

clone_size: .
d_call: .
j_call: TRBJ2-5
v_call: TRBV11-2
cdr3_aa: CASSLDGRDRETQYF
cdr3_nt: TGTGCCAGCAGCTTAGATGGTAGGGATCGAGAGACCCAGTACTTC

clone_size: once
d_call: .
j_call: TRBJ2-7
v_call: TRBV4-3
cdr3_aa: CASSQDFTGSSYEQYF
cdr3_nt: TGCGCCAGCAGCCAAGATTTTACAGGGAGCTCCTACGAGCAGTACTTC

clone_size: few
d_call: TRBD1
j_call: TRBJ2-1
v_call: TRBV28
cdr3_aa: CASSLGQDDEQFF
cdr3_nt: TGTGCCAGCAGTTTAGGACAGGACGATGAGCAGTTCTTC

clone_size: .
d_call: .
j_call: TRBJ2-1
v_call: TRBV12-3/TRBV12-4
cdr3_aa: CASTPQGTYNEQFF
cdr3_nt: TGTGCCAGCACCCCACAGGGAACCTACAATGAGCAGTTCTTC

clone_size: few
d_call: .
j_call: TRBJ2-5
v_call: TRBV7-2
cdr3_aa: CASSLVWSQETQYF
cdr3_nt: TGTGCCAGCAGCTTAGTGTGGAGCCAAGAGACCCAGTACTTC

clone_size: few
d_call: .
j_call: TRBJ2-1
v_call: TRBV10-3
cdr3_aa: CAIKGEHSYNEQFF
cdr3_nt: TGTGCCATCAAGGGGGAGCACTCCTACAATGAGCAGTTCTTC

clone_size: many
d_call: .
j_call: TRBJ2-7
v_call: TRBV5-1
cdr3_aa: CASSLGTVSNEQYF
cdr3_nt: TGCGCCAGCAGCTTGGGGACAGTGAGCAACGAGCAGTACTTC

clone_size: few
d_call: .
j_call: TRBJ2-4
v_call: TRBV29-1
cdr3_aa: CSTCLWGQAKNIQYF
cdr3_nt: TGCAGCACATGTCTATGGGGGCAAGCCAAAAACATTCAGTACTTC

clone_size: .
d_call: .
j_call: TRBJ2-6
v_call: TRBV20-1
cdr3_aa: CSARVGTGANVLTF
cdr3_nt: TGCAGTGCTAGAGTGGGAACTGGGGCCAACGTCCTGACTTTC

clone_size: few
d_call: .
j_call: TRBJ2-3
v_call: TRBV5-1
cdr3_aa: CASSSADHTDTQYF
cdr3_nt: TGCGCCAGCAGCTCCGCGGACCACACAGATACGCAGTATTTT

clone_size: many
d_call: .
j_call: TRBJ1-6
v_call: TRBV7-9
cdr3_aa: CASSRPDRGASILPLHF
cdr3_nt: TGTGCCAGCAGCCGCCCGGACCGGGGCGCCTCTATCCTACCCCTCCACTTT

clone_size: .
d_call: .
j_call: TRBJ1-4
v_call: TRBV7-2
cdr3_aa: CASSSQSATNEKLFF
cdr3_nt: TGTGCCAGCAGCTCCCAGTCTGCAACTAATGAAAAACTGTTTTTT

clone_size: .
d_call: TRBD1
j_call: TRBJ2-1
v_call: TRBV27
cdr3_aa: CASSRGDRGYNEQFF
cdr3_nt: TGTGCCAGCAGTCGCGGCGACAGGGGATACAATGAGCAGTTCTTC

clone_size: .
d_call: TRBD2
j_call: TRBJ2-1
v_call: TRBV29-1
cdr3_aa: CSAPVSTAGGEQFF
cdr3_nt: TGCAGCGCGCCCGTCAGTACGGCGGGGGGTGAGCAGTTCTTC

clone_size: .
d_call: TRBD2
j_call: TRBJ2-5
v_call: TRBV4-3
cdr3_aa: CASSQEGGTSGIRYF
cdr3_nt: TGCGCCAGCAGCCAAGAAGGAGGGACTAGCGGGATTCGGTACTTC

clone_size: few
d_call: .
j_call: TRBJ2-3
v_call: TRBV4-3
cdr3_aa: CASSRWGEDTQYF
cdr3_nt: TGCGCCAGCAGCCGATGGGGTGAGGATACGCAGTATTTT

clone_size: .
d_call: .
j_call: TRBJ2-2
v_call: TRBV18
cdr3_aa: CASSPSLENTGELFF
cdr3_nt: TGTGCCAGCTCACCTTCTCTGGAGAACACCGGGGAGCTGTTTTTT

clone_size: few
d_call: .
j_call: TRBJ1-3
v_call: TRBV20-1
cdr3_aa: CSARDRVSGNTIYF
cdr3_nt: TGCAGTGCTAGAGATCGCGTCTCTGGAAACACCATATATTTT

clone_size: .
d_call: .
j_call: TRBJ2-6
v_call: TRBV6-2/TRBV6-3
cdr3_aa: CASKPDASGANVLTF
cdr3_nt: TGTGCCAGCAAGCCCGATGCGTCTGGGGCCAACGTCCTGACTTTC

clone_size: .
d_call: .
j_call: TRBJ1-1
v_call: TRBV5-1
cdr3_aa: CASSLAGSEAFF
cdr3_nt: TGCGCCAGCAGCTTGGCGGGGAGTGAAGCTTTCTTT

clone_size: once
d_call: .
j_call: TRBJ2-7
v_call: TRBV5-1
cdr3_aa: CASSPGRETYEQYF
cdr3_nt: TGCGCCAGCAGCCCGGGACGGGAGACCTACGAGCAGTACTTC

clone_size: .
d_call: .
j_call: TRBJ1-3
v_call: TRBV7-2
cdr3_aa: CASGRISGNTIYF
cdr3_nt: TGTGCCAGCGGACGGATCTCTGGAAACACCATATATTTT

clone_size: .
d_call: .
j_call: TRBJ2-3
v_call: TRBV29-1
cdr3_aa: CSVDVAVRTDTQYF
cdr3_nt: TGCAGCGTTGATGTGGCTGTACGCACAGATACGCAGTATTTT

clone_size: few
d_call: .
j_call: TRBJ2-7
v_call: TRBV20-1
cdr3_aa: CSARDNDLYEQYF
cdr3_nt: TGCAGTGCTAGAGACAACGACCTTTACGAGCAGTACTTC

clone_size: .
d_call: .
j_call: TRBJ2-7
v_call: TRBV20-1
cdr3_aa: CSAKKTYEQYF
cdr3_nt: TGCAGTGCTAAGAAGACCTACGAGCAGTACTTC

clone_size: once
d_call: .
j_call: TRBJ2-3
v_call: TRBV7-2
cdr3_aa: CASSLRTLTNAQYF
cdr3_nt: TGTGCCAGCAGCTTACGCACGCTGACTAACGCACAGTATTTT

clone_size: .
d_call: .
j_call: TRBJ2-6
v_call: TRBV20-1
cdr3_aa: CSARASQAGANVLTF
cdr3_nt: TGCAGTGCTAGAGCAAGCCAGGCAGGGGCCAACGTCCTGACTTTC

clone_size: .
d_call: TRBD1
j_call: TRBJ2-6
v_call: TRBV6-2/TRBV6-3
cdr3_aa: CASSFHRGQFSGANVLTF
cdr3_nt: TGTGCCAGCAGTTTCCACAGGGGGCAGTTCTCTGGGGCCAACGTCCTGACTTTC

clone_size: few
d_call: .
j_call: TRBJ2-5
v_call: TRBV14
cdr3_aa: CASSQSTGLERRETQYF
cdr3_nt: TGTGCCAGCAGCCAATCAACAGGGTTGGAACGTCGAGAGACCCAGTACTTC

clone_size: .
d_call: .
j_call: TRBJ1-1
v_call: TRBV29-1
cdr3_aa: CSVEGNTEAFF
cdr3_nt: TGCAGCGTTGAGGGGAACACTGAAGCTTTCTTT

clone_size: few
d_call: .
j_call: TRBJ2-3
v_call: TRBV7-3
cdr3_aa: CASSQQDAADTQYF
cdr3_nt: TGTGCCAGCAGCCAGCAAGACGCCGCAGATACGCAGTATTTT

clone_size: .
d_call: .
j_call: TRBJ2-1
v_call: TRBV28
cdr3_aa: CASNLPRADNEQFF
cdr3_nt: TGTGCCAGCAATTTACCCAGGGCAGACAATGAGCAGTTCTTC

clone_size: few
d_call: .
j_call: TRBJ2-5
v_call: TRBV15
cdr3_aa: CATSRDLIGVGGETQYF
cdr3_nt: TGTGCCACCAGCAGAGATCTTATCGGGGTTGGGGGAGAGACCCAGTACTTC